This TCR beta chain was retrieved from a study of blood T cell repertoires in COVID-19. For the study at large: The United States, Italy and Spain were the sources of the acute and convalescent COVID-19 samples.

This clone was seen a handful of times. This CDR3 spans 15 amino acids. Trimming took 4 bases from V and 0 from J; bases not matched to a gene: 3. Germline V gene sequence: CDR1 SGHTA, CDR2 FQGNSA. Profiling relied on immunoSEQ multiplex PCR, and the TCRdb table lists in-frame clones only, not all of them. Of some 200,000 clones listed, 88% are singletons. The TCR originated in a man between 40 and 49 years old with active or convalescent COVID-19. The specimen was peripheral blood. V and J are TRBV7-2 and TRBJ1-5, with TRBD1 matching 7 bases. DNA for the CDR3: TGTGCCAGCAGCTCGACAGGGAATAGCAATCAGCCCCAGCATTTT. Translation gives CASSSTGNSNQPQHF.